This is a list of T cell receptor beta chains from one sample in a study of blood T cell repertoires in COVID-19. Sequencing used immunoSEQ multiplex PCR; TCRdb keeps in-frame clones, though not all of them. This table has around 190,000 clones, more than 70% appearing once. The sample consisted of peripheral blood. The receptors stem from a man aged 18 to 29 with active or convalescent COVID-19. CDR3s include the opening cysteine and the closing phenylalanine or tryptophan. The D gene is left open where the match is weak. Clone size appears in some rows only: once, few, many, or a class for an expanded clone.

d_gene: .; j_gene: TRBJ2-7; abundance: .; v_gene: TRBV7-9; CDR3nt: TGTGCCAGCAGCTTACCCCGGGACACCCCTTTCTACGAGCAGTACTTC; CDR3aa: CASSLPRDTPFYEQYF
d_gene: TRBD1; j_gene: TRBJ2-7; abundance: .; v_gene: TRBV24-1; CDR3nt: TGTGCCACCAGTCCCGGGACAGGGAGGGAGCAGTACTTC; CDR3aa: CATSPGTGREQYF
d_gene: TRBD1; j_gene: TRBJ1-1; abundance: .; v_gene: TRBV30; CDR3nt: TGTGCCTGGAGAGGGACAGAGGAAGCTTTCTTT; CDR3aa: CAWRGTEEAFF
d_gene: TRBD2; j_gene: TRBJ2-7; abundance: .; v_gene: TRBV7-2; CDR3nt: TGTGCCAGCAGCTTAGGTGGGAGGGCCGGGTACGAGCAGTACTTC; CDR3aa: CASSLGGRAGYEQYF
d_gene: .; j_gene: TRBJ1-6; abundance: .; v_gene: TRBV3-1/TRBV3-2; CDR3nt: TGTGCCAGCAGCCAAGATCGAACAGCTTCACCCCTCCACTTT; CDR3aa: CASSQDRTASPLHF
d_gene: TRBD2; j_gene: TRBJ2-1; abundance: .; v_gene: TRBV27; CDR3nt: TGTGCCAGCAGTTTCGTCGGGGGGGCCGGGAATGAGCAGTTCTTC; CDR3aa: CASSFVGGAGNEQFF
d_gene: TRBD1; j_gene: TRBJ2-7; abundance: .; v_gene: TRBV9; CDR3nt: TGTGCCAGCAGCCCCGGGGACAGATCATACGAGCAGTACTTC; CDR3aa: CASSPGDRSYEQYF
d_gene: TRBD1; j_gene: TRBJ2-5; abundance: once; v_gene: TRBV11-1; CDR3nt: TGTGCCAGCAGCCTCGGGACAGAACGTGAGACCCAGTACTTC; CDR3aa: CASSLGTERETQYF
d_gene: TRBD1; j_gene: TRBJ1-3; abundance: .; v_gene: TRBV7-3; CDR3nt: TGTGCCAGCAGCGTACTTTTGTCGTCCCGGACAGGGGATCCTCCGTCTGGAAACACCATATATTTT; CDR3aa: CASSVLLSSRTGDPPSGNTIYF
d_gene: .; j_gene: TRBJ2-3; abundance: .; v_gene: TRBV12-2; CDR3nt: TGTGCAAGTCGCTTCCGGGGATCGGCTAGCACAGATACGCAGTATTTT; CDR3aa: CASRFRGSASTDTQYF
d_gene: .; j_gene: TRBJ2-3; abundance: .; v_gene: TRBV10-1; CDR3nt: TGCGCCAGCAGTGAGTCGTCTGGCACAGATACGCAGTATTTT; CDR3aa: CASSESSGTDTQYF
d_gene: TRBD2; j_gene: TRBJ2-1; abundance: .; v_gene: TRBV6-5; CDR3nt: TGTGCCAGCAGAGGAGCGGGAGGTCACAATGAGCAGTTCTTC; CDR3aa: CASRGAGGHNEQFF
d_gene: TRBD1; j_gene: TRBJ1-1; abundance: once; v_gene: TRBV19; CDR3nt: TGTGCCAGTAGTGCACCGACAGGGGGCGCGAACACTGAAGCTTTCTTT; CDR3aa: CASSAPTGGANTEAFF
d_gene: .; j_gene: TRBJ1-2; abundance: .; v_gene: TRBV19; CDR3nt: TGTGCCAGTAGTATAGAACAGGGTAACTATGGCTACACCTTC; CDR3aa: CASSIEQGNYGYTF
d_gene: TRBD1; j_gene: TRBJ1-5; abundance: .; v_gene: TRBV2; CDR3nt: TGTGCCAGCAGACGGACAGGGGGCGAATGGCCCCAGCATTTT; CDR3aa: CASRRTGGEWPQHF
d_gene: .; j_gene: TRBJ2-7; abundance: .; v_gene: TRBV5-6; CDR3nt: TGTGCCAGCAGCCCGCGAAGCCGGGACGAGCAGTACTTC; CDR3aa: CASSPRSRDEQYF
d_gene: .; j_gene: TRBJ2-2; abundance: .; v_gene: TRBV7-2; CDR3nt: TGTGCCAGCAGCTTACCCGCAGGGGTGGTCGGGGAGCTGTTTTTT; CDR3aa: CASSLPAGVVGELFF
d_gene: TRBD2; j_gene: TRBJ2-7; abundance: .; v_gene: TRBV5-5; CDR3nt: TGTGCCAGCTCCTATCTAGCGGGAGCTGGCTACGAGCAGTACTTC; CDR3aa: CASSYLAGAGYEQYF
d_gene: TRBD1; j_gene: TRBJ2-3; abundance: .; v_gene: TRBV9; CDR3nt: TGTGCCAGCAGCGTAGTAGGGACAGAGACAGATACGCAGTATTTT; CDR3aa: CASSVVGTETDTQYF
d_gene: .; j_gene: TRBJ2-7; abundance: once; v_gene: TRBV30; CDR3nt: TGTGCCTGGAGTGCAGGGTTAGGCTACGAGCAGTACTTC; CDR3aa: CAWSAGLGYEQYF
d_gene: .; j_gene: TRBJ1-3; abundance: .; v_gene: TRBV6-1; CDR3nt: TGTGCCAGCAGTGACAGGGGAAACACCATATATTTT; CDR3aa: CASSDRGNTIYF
d_gene: .; j_gene: TRBJ2-5; abundance: .; v_gene: TRBV3-1/TRBV3-2; CDR3nt: TGTGCCAGCAGCCAAACGGTAGAGACCCAGTACTTC; CDR3aa: CASSQTVETQYF
d_gene: .; j_gene: TRBJ1-6; abundance: .; v_gene: TRBV12-3/TRBV12-4; CDR3nt: TGTGCCAGCAGTTTATCCTACGATTCACCCCTCCACTTT; CDR3aa: CASSLSYDSPLHF
d_gene: TRBD2; j_gene: TRBJ2-1; abundance: .; v_gene: TRBV6-5; CDR3nt: TGTGCCAGCAGGCCCCCGGGACTAGCGGGAACGGAGTTCTTC; CDR3aa: CASRPPGLAGTEFF
d_gene: .; j_gene: TRBJ1-5; abundance: .; v_gene: TRBV15; CDR3nt: TGTGCCACCAAGAAGAACAGGGGCAATCAGCCCCAGCATTTT; CDR3aa: CATKKNRGNQPQHF
d_gene: TRBD1; j_gene: TRBJ1-6; abundance: .; v_gene: TRBV5-1; CDR3nt: TGCGCCAGCAGCCGGACAGGGGCAACCTATAATTCACCCCTCCACTTT; CDR3aa: CASSRTGATYNSPLHF
d_gene: TRBD1; j_gene: TRBJ2-7; abundance: .; v_gene: TRBV5-1; CDR3nt: TGCGCCAGCAGCCCCGACCGGGACAGGCGTCAGTGGCAGTACTTC; CDR3aa: CASSPDRDRRQWQYF
d_gene: .; j_gene: TRBJ1-5; abundance: .; v_gene: TRBV6-6; CDR3nt: TGTGCCAGCAGTGGGGGCCAGCCCCAGCATTTT; CDR3aa: CASSGGQPQHF
d_gene: TRBD1; j_gene: TRBJ1-5; abundance: .; v_gene: TRBV4-1; CDR3nt: TGCGCCTCCGGCCGAGGGGGCGGCAATCAGCCCCAGCATTTT; CDR3aa: CASGRGGGNQPQHF
d_gene: TRBD2; j_gene: TRBJ2-1; abundance: .; v_gene: TRBV4-1; CDR3nt: TGCGCCAGCAGACTAGCGGGAGATTCAACCAATGAGCAGTTCTTC; CDR3aa: CASRLAGDSTNEQFF
d_gene: TRBD2; j_gene: TRBJ2-1; abundance: .; v_gene: TRBV5-1; CDR3nt: TGCGCCAGCAGCCCCACGATGACTAGCGGGAGGGTTGATGAGCAGTTCTTC; CDR3aa: CASSPTMTSGRVDEQFF
d_gene: TRBD1; j_gene: TRBJ1-1; abundance: .; v_gene: TRBV6-5; CDR3nt: TGTGCCAGCAGTCACATACAGGGGGTGAACACTGAAGCTTTCTTT; CDR3aa: CASSHIQGVNTEAFF
d_gene: .; j_gene: TRBJ1-5; abundance: .; v_gene: TRBV5-6; CDR3nt: TGTGCCAGCAGCACGTGGGACACCCGTTGGGGGCCCCAGCATTTT; CDR3aa: CASSTWDTRWGPQHF
d_gene: TRBD1; j_gene: TRBJ2-5; abundance: .; v_gene: TRBV25-1; CDR3nt: TGTGCCAGCAGTGTAGGGGGCCTCGGGGAGACCCAGTACTTC; CDR3aa: CASSVGGLGETQYF
d_gene: .; j_gene: TRBJ1-1; abundance: .; v_gene: TRBV19; CDR3nt: TGTGCCAGTAGTATAGAGGGGGAGGACACTGAAGCTTTCTTT; CDR3aa: CASSIEGEDTEAFF
d_gene: .; j_gene: TRBJ1-1; abundance: .; v_gene: TRBV6-5; CDR3nt: TGTGCCAGCAGCCCCCGAGCTACCGACACTGAAGCTTTCTTT; CDR3aa: CASSPRATDTEAFF
d_gene: TRBD1; j_gene: TRBJ2-5; abundance: .; v_gene: TRBV11-2; CDR3nt: TGTGCCAGCAGCACAGGGGTACAAGAGACCCAGTACTTC; CDR3aa: CASSTGVQETQYF
d_gene: .; j_gene: TRBJ2-2; abundance: .; v_gene: TRBV30; CDR3nt: TGTGCCTGGAGTCCCAACCTAGGAGCCGGGGAGCTGTTTTTT; CDR3aa: CAWSPNLGAGELFF
d_gene: .; j_gene: TRBJ2-7; abundance: .; v_gene: TRBV18; CDR3nt: TGTGCCAGCTCCCCCCGCGTCTCCTACGAGCAGTACTTC; CDR3aa: CASSPRVSYEQYF
d_gene: .; j_gene: TRBJ1-1; abundance: few; v_gene: TRBV27; CDR3nt: TGTGCCAGCAGTTCTCTGGGCCGGGAGACTGAAGCTTTCTTT; CDR3aa: CASSSLGRETEAFF
d_gene: TRBD1; j_gene: TRBJ2-7; abundance: .; v_gene: TRBV18; CDR3nt: TGTGCCAGCTCACCGGGACAGGGGCCGTCCTACGAGCAGTACTTC; CDR3aa: CASSPGQGPSYEQYF
d_gene: .; j_gene: TRBJ1-2; abundance: .; v_gene: TRBV12-3/TRBV12-4; CDR3nt: TGTGCCAGCAACATAGGGGGGGTAGGCTACACCTTC; CDR3aa: CASNIGGVGYTF
d_gene: .; j_gene: TRBJ1-1; abundance: .; v_gene: TRBV11-2; CDR3nt: TGTGCCAGCAGCTTATGGTCAGATCCTGAAGCTTTCTTT; CDR3aa: CASSLWSDPEAFF